The 21 T cell receptor beta chains reported below all come from one sample, sequenced in a study of T cells in Graves' hyperthyroidism and ophthalmopathy (dated 2019 in TCRdb). Library preparation used multiplex PCR. Data came from an Illumina HiSeq 2000. Amplification of TCR beta CDR3 regions was carried out from RNA transcripts. The first round of RT-PCR for the TCR CDR3 was performed with the HTBI primer set and the Qiagen OneStep RT-PCR kit. The public reads were quality trimmed at Q25 with fastp and then assembled into clones with MiXCR by TCRdb, keeping productive beta chains. Each CDR3 protein appears once, grouped with its most common genes and DNA. In all, the sample holds 550,000 to 700,000 distinct CDR3 sequences, and roughly 14% of those were seen once. The top ten clonotypes cover over 3.5% of the sample. Sequencing was done on a sample of blood. Source of these receptors: a woman aged 40 to 55 with Graves' ophthalmopathy.

This chain connects TRBV6-1 to TRBJ1-5; D ambiguous. V lost 2 bases and J lost 0, with 5 bases in between. This CDR3 region has 14 residues. The germline CDR1 and CDR2 sequences are MNHNS and SASEGT. The CDR3 nucleotides read TGTGCCAGCAGTGAACAAGATAGCAATCAGCCCCAGCATTTT. It yields the protein CASSEQDSNQPQHF.

At least ten counts were recorded for this clonotype. The chain carries TRBV28 and TRBJ2-7; D unresolved. V lost 3 bases to trimming and J lost 1 base, with 10 bases between them. The CDR3 extends over 14 amino acids. CDR1 is MDHEN, CDR2 SYDVKM, per germline. The CDR3 bases are TGTGCCAGCAGTTTTGATGGATTTTCCTACGAGCAGTACTTC. Translated: CASSFDGFSYEQYF. The full variable domain, completed using reference TRBV28 and TRBJ2-7, is DVKVTQSSRYLVKRTGEKVFLECVQDMDHENMFWYRQDPGLGLRLIYFSYDVKMKEKGDIPEGYSVSREKKERFSLILESASTNQTSMYLCASSFDGFSYEQYFGPGTRLTVT.

Details on this clonotype: Just one base apart from a much larger clone, this may be a read error. It is likely a read error, because the conserved phenylalanine at the end of the CDR3 is missing. The rearrangement joins TRBV29-1 to TRBJ2-7, with 8 bases fitting TRBD1. This CDR3 comprises 15 residues. After removal of 4 bases from V and 0 bases from J, the junction contained 8 bases not matched to a gene. Germline CDR1 SQVTM, CDR2 ANQGSEA. In DNA form, the CDR3 reads TGCAGCGTTGTCCCGGGACAGGCGAGCTCCTACGAGCAGTACTTA. Its protein is CSVVPGQASSYEQYL.

This chain joins TRBV4-1 and TRBJ2-7, with TRBD1 matching 8 bases. There are 16 residues in the CDR3. Germline V gives CDR1 MGHRA, CDR2 YSYEKL. V lost 0 bases to trimming and J lost 1 base; unmatched junction nucleotides: 5. The CDR3 DNA sequence: TGCGCCAGCAGCCAAGAAGGACAGGGAAGGTCCTACGAGCAGTACTTC. Translating gives CASSQEGQGRSYEQYF.

This clonotype has ten or more counts. J is TRBJ2-4 and V is TRBV6-2 or TRBV6-3, with 7 bases fitting TRBD1. The V gene end was trimmed by 7 bases and the J gene end by 6 bases; junction bases not matched to a gene: 9. Germline lookup yields CDR1 MNHEY and CDR2 SVGEGT. This CDR3 region has 14 residues. The CDR3 sequence: CASTIPGQLNIQYF. In DNA, the CDR3 is TGTGCCAGCACCATCCCGGGACAGCTAAACATTCAGTACTTC.

About this clonotype: This could be a read error, since a much larger clone is one nucleotide away. The chain carries TRBV28 and TRBJ2-5; TRBD1 matches at 7 bases. Germline values: CDR1 MDHEN, CDR2 SYDVKM. This CDR3 has 13 residues. CDR3 DNA sequence: TGTGCCATCAGTTCCAGGGGGAGAGAGACCCAGTACTTC. Amino acid sequence: CAISSRGRETQYF.

This clonotype came up many times. This chain uses TRBV5-1 with TRBJ2-7; TRBD2 matches at 13 bases. The V segment lost 0 bases and the J segment 1 base; nucleotides outside the gene matches: 4. Germline V gene sequence: CDR1 SGHRS, CDR2 YFSETQ. This CDR3 has 17 amino acids. This CDR3 reads CASSLAGLAGDSYEQYF. DNA of the CDR3: TGCGCCAGCAGCTTGGCCGGACTAGCGGGAGATTCCTACGAGCAGTACTTC.

This clonotype was counted ten times or more. This chain links TRBV30 with TRBJ2-7; 10 bases line up with TRBD1. Per germline, CDR1 GTSNPN and CDR2 SVGIG (reference sequence). V was pared by 4 bases and J by 6 bases, with 9 bases of the junction left unmatched. The CDR3 spans 14 residues. CDR3 amino acids: CAWTLPGQGFEQYF. CDR3 sequence (DNA): TGTGCCTGGACCTTGCCGGGACAGGGGTTCGAGCAGTACTTC.

This clonotype was seen ten or more times. V gene TRBV20-1 combines with J gene TRBJ2-5; possible D gene TRBD1, 5 bases. Germline values: CDR1 DFQATT, CDR2 SNEGSKA (reference sequence). V dropped 7 bases and J dropped 2 bases, with 8 bases sitting between them. CDR3 length equals 11 residues. The CDR3 bases are TGCAGTGTCAGGGTACAAGAGACCCAGTACTTC. Protein sequence: CSVRVQETQYF.

This clonotype was counted many times. This rearrangement joins TRBV28 to TRBJ1-1, with D hard to call. V lost 5 bases to trimming and J lost 5 bases, with 21 bases between them. The CDR3 extends over 16 amino acids. Germline V gives CDR1 MDHEN, CDR2 SYDVKM. The CDR3 reads CASSPTRGPMGTEAFF. CDR3 nucleotides: TGTGCCAGCAGTCCGACCCGTGGTCCGATGGGGACTGAAGCTTTCTTT.

This clonotype was detected ten times or more. V is TRBV20-1 and J is TRBJ1-2, with D maybe TRBD1 (5 bases). With 1 base removed from V and 3 bases from J, the gap between germline ends came to 21 bases. The germline gives CDR1 DFQATT, CDR2 SNEGSKA (reference sequence). CDR3 length equals 17 residues. CDR3: CSARGGEQTPQDYGYTF. The CDR3 bases are TGCAGTGCTAGAGGGGGGGAGCAGACCCCCCAAGACTATGGCTACACCTTC.

This clonotype was detected ten times or more. The V gene is TRBV28, the J gene TRBJ1-6; tentatively, D is TRBD1 (5 bases). The CDR3 covers 13 residues. With 2 bases removed from V and 9 bases from J, the gap between germline ends came to 8 bases. Looked up from germline, CDR1 is MDHEN and CDR2 is SYDVKM. CDR3 protein: CASSLLGGSPLHF. The CDR3 DNA is TGTGCCAGCAGTTTACTGGGGGGTTCACCCCTCCACTTT.

This clonotype was seen ten or more times. The genes are TRBV20-1 and TRBJ1-1; TRBD1 is a possible D gene (6 bases). Germline V gene lookup returns CDR1 DFQATT and CDR2 SNEGSKA (reference sequence). This CDR3 region has 12 residues. Trimming took 5 bases from V and 8 from J, leaving 15 bases between them. CDR3 in amino acids: CSALSFDREAFF. In DNA, the CDR3 is TGCAGTGCTCTTTCATTCGACAGGGAAGCTTTCTTT.

J is TRBJ2-5 and V is TRBV4-1, with D uncertain. The CDR3 length is 14 residues. The germline gives CDR1 MGHRA, CDR2 YSYEKL. V was pared by 4 bases and J by 5 bases, with 14 bases between. CDR3 DNA: TGCGCCAGCAGCCGATATGGGGTCGGGGAGACCCAGTACTTC. Translation: CASSRYGVGETQYF.

This clonotype was recorded many times. V is TRBV6-5 and J is TRBJ1-5; unclear D gene. Per the germline V gene, CDR1 is MNHEY and CDR2 is SVGAGI. V was trimmed by 5 bases and J by 2 bases, leaving 16 bases between them. This CDR3 has 16 amino acids. CDR3 loop: CASSQARGGGNQPQHF. In nucleotides, the CDR3 is TGTGCCAGCAGTCAGGCAAGAGGTGGGGGCAATCAGCCCCAGCATTTT.

This clonotype was counted many times. This chain joins TRBV15 and TRBJ2-4; possible D gene TRBD2, 6 bases. CDR3 length: 19 residues. V lost 1 base to trimming and J lost 0 bases, with 19 bases between them. Germline loops: CDR1 LNHNV, CDR2 YYDKDF (reference sequence). The chain's CDR3 is CATSRVGGIAALAKNIQYF. CDR3 in DNA: TGTGCCACCAGCAGAGTCGGAGGGATCGCGGCACTAGCCAAAAACATTCAGTACTTC.

This clonotype has ten or more counts. V gene TRBV15 combines with J gene TRBJ1-2; D remains unclear. The CDR3 consists of 11 residues. Trimming stripped 6 bases from V and 8 bases from J, with 10 bases between. Germline V gene data show CDR1 as LNHNV and CDR2 as YYDKDF (reference sequence). As DNA, the CDR3 is TGTGCCACCAGTTCAGGACCGGGCTACACCTTC. Encoded protein: CATSSGPGYTF. Full variable domain (missing parts from reference TRBV15 and TRBJ1-2): DAMVIQNPRYQVTQFGKPVTLSCSQTLNHNVMYWYQQKSSQAPKLLFHYYDKDFNNEADTPDNFQSRRPNTSFCFLDIRSPGLGDTAMYLCATSSGPGYTFGSGTRLTVV.

This clonotype was seen repeatedly, ten times or more. This rearrangement joins TRBV29-1 to TRBJ1-2, with D perhaps matching TRBD1 (5 bases). This CDR3 region has 14 residues. The germline V gene encodes CDR1 SQVTM and CDR2 ANQGSEA. V lost 1 base to trimming and J lost 2 bases, with 11 bases between them. The CDR3 here is CSVEGGTENYGYTF. The DNA for the CDR3 is TGCAGCGTTGAAGGGGGGACGGAGAACTATGGCTACACCTTC.

This clonotype was counted at least ten times. J is TRBJ1-2 and V is TRBV15; D is unresolved. The CDR3 spans 14 residues. The V and J ends lost 5 bases and 4 bases respectively, with 14 bases between them. Germline V lookup: CDR1 LNHNV, CDR2 YYDKDF (reference sequence). This CDR3 is CATSRATGAYGYTF. The CDR3 bases are TGTGCCACCAGCCGCGCTACGGGTGCCTATGGCTACACCTTC.

Ten or more counts support this clonotype. The chain recombines TRBV27 with TRBJ2-7; 10 positions match TRBD1. CDR3 length: 15 residues. Per the germline V gene, CDR1 is MNHEY and CDR2 is SMNVEV (reference sequence). V lost 9 bases and J lost 6; bases outside the gene matches: 14. CDR3 in DNA: TGTGCCAGTCGGGATCCGGGACAGGGGAAGTCCGAGCAGTACTTC. It is translated as CASRDPGQGKSEQYF.

This clonotype showed up just a few times. The chain carries TRBV4-2 and TRBJ1-1; D is uncertain. The length of the CDR3 is 15 residues. Germline V lookup: CDR1 LGHNA, CDR2 YNFKEQ. Trimming shortened V by 4 bases and J by 1 base, and 13 bases separated the two germline ends. The CDR3 DNA follows: TGTGCCAGCAGCCGCGCCGGAGGTTGGAACACTGAAGCTTTCTTT. This gives the protein CASSRAGGWNTEAFF.